The clone carrying this TCR beta chain was detected many times. Its specificity is unknown. This sample was taken from a study of T-cell reconstitution after alpha-beta-depleted transplantation in children. Study-wide findings and caveats: It was newly produced T cells that mostly accounted for T-cell counts and diversity one year after transplant. Alpha-beta T cells present about two months after transplant were reported to originate from several hundred expanded graft clones. Surviving recipient T cells and thymic progenitors accounted for the high day-60 TCRbeta diversity observed in some patients.

Unique molecular identifiers were used in preparing the TCRbeta library. TCRdb used MiXCR to reprocess the PCR reads, holding one entry per CDR3 protein. The table lists 540,000 or so distinct CDR3 sequences, roughly 23% of them singletons, with 13% to 15% in the top ten. The V gene end was trimmed by 5 bases and the J gene end by 11 bases; junction bases not matched to a gene: 8. CDR1 and CDR2 from the germline V gene are LNHDA and SQIVND (reference sequence). This CDR3 region has 12 residues. The chain has TRBV19 and TRBJ1-1; the match to TRBD1 covers 7 bases. The material sequenced was PBMCs, mostly from graft donor cells, taken 360 days after TCRalphabeta/CD19-depleted stem cell transplant. The receptor comes from a boy under three years old who had a stem cell transplant for acute myeloid leukemia, so the T cells may come from the graft donor. CDR3 sequence reads: CASSFTQGMAFF. CDR3 nucleotide sequence: TGTGCCAGTAGTTTCACACAGGGGATGGCTTTCTTT.